The next 15 T cell receptor beta chains were all read from a single sample in a study of OX40 agonist ivuxolimab in advanced cancers. The protocol was immunoSEQ multiplex PCR, while the TCRdb copy is restricted to in-frame clones and leaves out a portion. The profile shows tens of thousands of clones, roughly four fifths of them singletons. The sample consisted of CD4+ or CD8+ T cells sorted from blood, taken in a trial of the OX40 agonist ivuxolimab. The receptors originated from an adult with an advanced solid tumor such as melanoma, head and neck, liver or kidney cancer.

The rearrangement links TRBV19 to TRBJ2-7; the match to TRBD2 covers 7 bases. V dropped 5 bases and J dropped 0; count of bases not matched to a gene: 10. CDR1 and CDR2 from the germline V gene are LNHDA and SQIVND (reference sequence). The CDR3 totals 16 residues. CDR3 residues: CASSSTRLARSYEQYF. The CDR3, as DNA: TGTGCCAGTAGTTCCACAAGACTAGCCCGCTCCTACGAGCAGTACTTC.

The chain carries TRBV2 and TRBJ2-1; 10 bases align to TRBD2. The germline V gene has CDR1 SNHLY and CDR2 FYNNEI. The CDR3 is made up of 17 amino acids. The ends lost 6 bases at V and 3 bases at J; junction bases unmatched: 11. The CDR3 DNA follows: TGTGCCAGCAGCCCGGCCGTACTAGCGGGATACTACAATGAGCAGTTCTTC. Translating gives CASSPAVLAGYYNEQFF.

The table lists this clone with a count of one. This chain links TRBV6-1 with TRBJ2-1; either TRBD1 or TRBD2 may fit D (6 bases each). Looked up from germline, CDR1 is MNHNS and CDR2 is SASEGT. The CDR3 extends over 17 amino acids. V lost 1 base, J lost 4 bases, and 17 bases lay in between. In DNA form, the CDR3 reads TGTGCCAGCAGTGAAGGGGGGGCCCAGGGGAGGTACAATGAGCAGTTCTTC. Protein: CASSEGGAQGRYNEQFF.

The chain combines TRBV20-1 with TRBJ2-4; D is undetermined. There are 10 residues in the CDR3. The V gene lost 3 bases and the J gene lost 6 bases, with 3 bases spanning the gap. CDR1 and CDR2 from the germline V gene are DFQATT and SNEGSKA (reference sequence). The CDR3 reads CSASANIQYF. Here the CDR3 DNA reads TGCAGTGCTAGTGCAAACATTCAGTACTTC.

This chain links TRBV7-2 with TRBJ1-5, with D maybe TRBD1 (5 bases). Germline values: CDR1 SGHTA, CDR2 FQGNSA. Between the trimmed V and J ends, which lost 2 bases and 5 bases, there was a span of 10 bases. The CDR3 extends over 14 amino acids. The CDR3 spells CASSLFPGDQPQHF. For the CDR3, the DNA is TGTGCCAGCAGCTTATTTCCGGGGGATCAGCCCCAGCATTTT.

This chain links TRBV7-2 with TRBJ2-3, with 8 bases that match TRBD2. Germline loops: CDR1 SGHTA, CDR2 FQGNSA. Trimming removed 5 bases from V and 0 bases from J; junction bases left unmatched: 10. The CDR3 totals 17 residues. CDR3 region: CASSRPAGGLSTDTQYF. The CDR3 DNA is TGTGCCAGCAGCCGCCCGGCGGGGGGCCTAAGCACAGATACGCAGTATTTT. The full variable domain, completed using reference TRBV7-2 and TRBJ2-3, is GAGVSQSPSNKVTEKGKDVELRCDPISGHTALYWYRQSLGQGLEFLIYFQGNSAPDKSGLPSDRFSAERTGGSVSTLTIQRTQQEDSAVYLCASSRPAGGLSTDTQYFGPGTRLTVL.

The chain carries TRBV15 and TRBJ2-1, with D possibly TRBD2 on 6 matching bases. The germline V and J ends were trimmed by 5 bases and 3 bases, with 11 bases remaining between them. Germline V CDR1 and CDR2: LNHNV, YYDKDF (reference sequence). This CDR3 has 14 residues. The CDR3 region has the DNA TGTGCCACCAGCGCGGGACTCCTCTACAATGAGCAGTTCTTC. Encoded protein: CATSAGLLYNEQFF.

This rearrangement joins TRBV2 to TRBJ1-1; D is ambiguous. CDR3 length: 13 residues. Germline loops: CDR1 SNHLY, CDR2 FYNNEI. Trimming removed 7 bases from V and 4 bases from J, with 13 bases in between. Here the CDR3 reads CASNRVGVTEAFF. Written as DNA, the CDR3 is TGTGCCAGCAATAGGGTCGGGGTCACTGAAGCTTTCTTT. Variable domain in full (rest from reference TRBV2 and TRBJ1-1): EPEVTQTPSHQVTQMGQEVILRCVPISNHLYFYWYRQILGQKVEFLVSFYNNEISEKSEIFDDQFSVERPDGSNFTLKIRSTKLEDSAMYFCASNRVGVTEAFFGQGTRLTVV.

V gene TRBV19 combines with J gene TRBJ1-5; 7 bases are a match to TRBD1. This CDR3 has 14 residues. Germline CDR1 reads LNHDA; CDR2 reads SQIVND (reference sequence). The V segment lost 6 bases and the J segment 7 bases; nucleotides outside the gene matches: 9. CDR3 nucleotide sequence: TGTGCCAGTAGACTACAGGGGATCGGGCAGCCCCAGCATTTT. Protein sequence: CASRLQGIGQPQHF.

Ten or more counts support this clone. The sample carries other DNA sequences with the same CDR3. The chain employs TRBV5-1 and TRBJ2-7; D unclear. CDR3 length: 11 residues. Trimming pared 6 bases from V and 3 bases from J, leaving 7 bases between. Germline loops: CDR1 SGHRS, CDR2 YFSETQ. CDR3 amino acids: CASTRDYEQYF. The CDR3 nucleotides read TGCGCCAGCACCCGCGACTACGAGCAGTACTTC.

The rearrangement links TRBV25-1 to TRBJ2-4; the match to TRBD1 covers 8 bases. The trim removed 3 bases at V and 7 bases at J, leaving 5 bases unmatched. The CDR3 loop spans 14 amino acids. Germline CDR1 reads MGHDK; CDR2 reads SYGVNS. The CDR3 protein is CASSDPGTGNIQYF. The CDR3 DNA sequence: TGTGCCAGCAGTGACCCCGGGACAGGTAACATTCAGTACTTC.

The sample holds one count of this clone. This chain joins TRBV6-1 and TRBJ2-2; a weak D match, TRBD1 (6 bases). CDR1 and CDR2 from the germline V gene are MNHNS and SASEGT. V dropped 2 bases and J dropped 0 bases, with 13 bases sitting between them. This CDR3 is built from 17 residues. CDR3 loop: CASSEHQGIANTGELFF. CDR3 coding DNA: TGTGCCAGCAGTGAACACCAGGGGATCGCGAACACCGGGGAGCTGTTTTTT.

The rearrangement uses TRBV5-1 and TRBJ1-1, with 8 bases aligning to TRBD1. J was trimmed by 5 bases and V by 5 bases; bases with no gene match: 8. Germline lookup yields CDR1 SGHRS and CDR2 YFSETQ. CDR3 size: 14 residues. The CDR3 region is CASRGLTGETEAFF. CDR3 nucleotides: TGCGCCAGCAGGGGCTTGACAGGGGAGACTGAAGCTTTCTTT.

This rearrangement joins TRBV7-9 to TRBJ2-5, with D unclear. The CDR3 runs 14 residues. The germline V gene encodes CDR1 SEHNR and CDR2 FQNEAQ (reference sequence). V was trimmed by 1 base and J by 5 bases, leaving 11 bases between them. Here the CDR3 DNA reads TGTGCCAGCAGCTTAGGTTCAGGCTGGGAGACCCAGTACTTC. This codes for CASSLGSGWETQYF.

This chain uses TRBV20-1 with TRBJ2-3; D is unresolved. V shed 6 bases and J shed 6 bases, with 10 bases lying between them. From germline, CDR1 is DFQATT and CDR2 SNEGSKA (reference sequence). The CDR3 covers 11 residues. CDR3 protein: CSAPEWDTQYF. CDR3 in DNA: TGCAGTGCCCCAGAGTGGGATACGCAGTATTTT.